The following is a T cell receptor beta chain sequence with its context. The antigen it binds to is not known. No base-level quality is on record; no much larger clone is a single base apart. The library relied on 5' RACE. The instrument was an Illumina HiSeq 2500. A second PCR of about 7 to 12 cycles was performed with a sample-barcoded 5' primer and a J-beta primer mix. Each TCR beta cDNA molecule received a unique molecular identifier from a template-switch 5' adaptor carrying 12 random nucleotides. Each sample yielded at least 2.5 million CDR3-containing paired-end reads. First-strand cDNA was synthesized from all RNA with the Mint cDNA synthesis kit, primed by a TRBC-specific oligonucleotide. Following uracil-DNA glycosylase treatment, a first 18-cycle PCR with universal primers M1SS and BC2_uni_R was performed on all cDNA. The paper's processing steps were these. For normalization, 1 million high-quality reads, each with a distinct molecular identifier, were randomly selected from each sample. Reads sharing molecular identifiers were discarded rather than binned into consensus sequences. CDR3 identification, clonotype clustering and error correction used MiTCR with a Q25 quality threshold and the strictest error-elimination algorithm. A nonparametric unseen species model using Euler transformation provided a lower-bound estimate of total TCR beta diversity. TCRdb reprocessing: public reads trimmed at Q25 with fastp, clones called with MiXCR, in-frame beta chains kept. Each entry merges the rows of one CDR3 protein and shows their most common DNA and genes. None of the V and J calls come from the authors' own analysis; TCRdb made them. The sample table shows 800,000 to 950,000 distinct CDR3 sequences, and roughly 52% are seen once. In total, the top ten clones hold about an eighth of the sample.

The donors were 40 or so Caucasian individuals from Russia, aged 6 to 90 years, who were systemically healthy. Ten milliliters of peripheral blood were drawn from each donor into EDTA-treated Vacutainer tubes. PBMCs were isolated by Ficoll-Paque density-gradient centrifugation, with at least 6 million obtained per sample. Total RNA was extracted from PBMCs with Trizol reagent, with at least 5.5 micrograms obtained per sample. For every donor, an aliquot of PBMCs went through flow cytometry to measure the percentages of naive CD45RAhigh/CD27high T cells. The data were taken from a study of blood T cells in healthy people across ages (dated by TCRdb to between 2015 and 2016). General notes on the study: In model experiments, template switching captured about one uniquely barcoded TCR beta cDNA molecule for every two T cells. Age-related changes in TCR beta repertoire diversity were measured in the study by deep sequencing normalized with unique cDNA molecular identifiers. Four age groups were formed from the donors: young (average roughly 15 years), middle-aged (just under 40), aged (roughly 58) and long-lived (approximately 80). To avoid experimental bias, donors of different ages were randomly spread across the sequencing lanes. For two donors (one aged 18 to 29 and one aged 80 or older), the study analyzed two additional independent replicas of 1 million unique cDNA reads from the same blood draw.

The CDR1 and CDR2 encoded by the germline V gene (reference sequence) are LGHDT and YNNKEL. From cysteine to phenylalanine, the CDR3 is 15 amino acids long. The sequence is cut down to CDR3 DNA, 45 bases in frame from base 1. The germline ends are 8 bases apart after V is trimmed by 2 bases and J by 0 bases. Here is what the overall study found, with its caveats: Compared with the aged group, more naive CD4+ T cells, fewer expanded clones and increased TCR diversity were shown by the long-lived group, suggesting age selection. Donor CMV infection status was unknown, potentially confounding age-related changes in expanded clonotypes. Observed TCR beta diversity per million T cells fell roughly linearly with age, and a significant reduction was already apparent by age around 40. Estimates of total diversity from one million sequenced T cells were regarded as lower bounds and underestimates. Since profiling was done on bulk unsorted PBMCs, naive and antigen-experienced compartments could not be conclusively compared. The percentage of naive T cells measured by flow cytometry correlated strongly with observed TCR beta diversity.

Sequencing input: blood. This TCR was sampled from a man aged 25-45 years in good health. Rearrangement joined TRBV3-1 to TRBJ1-5, with the D segment identity uncertain. The DNA reads as follows: TGTGCCAGCAGCCAACAGCGATATAGCAATCAGCCCCAGCATTTT. This translates into CASSQQRYSNQPQHF.